This T cell receptor (beta chain) was sequenced during a study of blood T cell repertoires in COVID-19. Study-level information: Sites across the United States, Italy and Spain contributed samples from acute and convalescent COVID-19. PBMCs, B-cell-depleted T cells, or T cells were the source of the cDNA or gDNA that made up the material.

In this sample, this clone turned up a few times. Trimming pared 5 bases from V and 5 bases from J, leaving 15 bases between. CDR1 and CDR2 (germline): ENHRY, SYGVKD. The CDR3 spans 14 residues. Methods used by the authors: Amplification of reference gene primers provided the estimated nucleated cell counts. TCRdb keeps only in-frame clones here, not all; method: immunoSEQ multiplex PCR. That table gives V, J and clone size, and the DNA gave D and trimming. Found here are 130,000 or so clones, about 89% of them singletons; the top ten hold more than 15%. The gene calls are TRBV10-3 and TRBJ2-5, with a possible D match to TRBD2 (6 bases). This TCR was recovered from a man between 45 and 60 years old with active or convalescent COVID-19. Sequenced sample: peripheral blood. CDR3 sequence reads: CAISSLTSPETQYF. CDR3 DNA sequence: TGTGCCATCAGTTCTCTGACTAGTCCGGAGACCCAGTACTTC.